The present T cell receptor beta chain was sequenced within a study of cytomegalovirus exposure and HLA in healthy donors. PCR involved 60 Vbeta and 13 Jbeta primers. Here immunoSEQ multiplex PCR was the method, and the copy in TCRdb shows in-frame clones only, minus some. The data contain approximately 150,000 clones, approximately 80% of them singletons. Germline V gene sequence: CDR1 SGHTA, CDR2 FQGNSA. Trimming stripped 0 bases from V and 6 bases from J, with 18 bases between. The CDR3 length is 16 residues. Remarks on this clone: Its antigen remains unknown.

Study findings and constraints: There was a cluster of highly shared sequence variants that was likely a sequencing artifact. Later analysis demonstrated an association between a missense DCLRE1C variant and TCR beta V- and J-gene trimming. A later analysis reported that several of the most significant clusters appeared to be linked to common viral pathogens, among them Epstein-Barr virus. HLA-A and HLA-B allele assignments for most subjects were reportedly predicted accurately using TCR beta sequences.

This chain joins TRBV7-2 and TRBJ2-7; perhaps TRBD2 as D (6 bases). Sequenced material: PBMCs. This TCR was sampled from a man aged 18 to 29 in good health and CMV-seropositive. This CDR3 reads CASSLAAPGVEREQYF. The CDR3 DNA reads as TGTGCCAGCAGCTTAGCGGCTCCGGGGGTAGAACGCGAGCAGTACTTC. The variable domain in full, completed from reference TRBV7-2 and TRBJ2-7, reads GAGVSQSPSNKVTEKGKDVELRCDPISGHTALYWYRQSLGQGLEFLIYFQGNSAPDKSGLPSDRFSAERTGGSVSTLTIQRTQQEDSAVYLCASSLAAPGVEREQYFGPGTRLTVT.